This TCR beta chain derives from a study of OX40 agonist ivuxolimab in advanced cancers. Germline V lookup: CDR1 SGHAT, CDR2 FQNNGV. This CDR3 is 14 amino acids long. V was clipped by 4 bases and J by 7 bases, with 13 bases between them. The data were produced by immunoSEQ multiplex PCR, yet TCRdb's version contains in-frame clones alone and is incomplete. Here the sample spans fewer than 90,000 clones, 85% being singletons. The clonotype was recovered from an adult with an advanced solid tumor such as melanoma, head and neck, liver or kidney cancer. The chain uses TRBV11-2 and TRBJ1-4; D may be TRBD1 (5 bases). The source material was CD4+ or CD8+ T cells sorted from blood, sampled in a trial of the OX40 agonist ivuxolimab. The CDR3 here is CASSSRQSGEKLFF. Here the CDR3 DNA reads TGTGCCAGCAGCTCACGACAGTCAGGTGAAAAACTGTTTTTT. Variable domain in full (rest from reference TRBV11-2 and TRBJ1-4): EAGVAQSPRYKIIEKRQSVAFWCNPISGHATLYWYQQILGQGPKLLIQFQNNGVVDDSQLPKDRFSAERLKGVDSTLKIQPAKLEDSAVYLCASSSRQSGEKLFFGSGTQLSVL.